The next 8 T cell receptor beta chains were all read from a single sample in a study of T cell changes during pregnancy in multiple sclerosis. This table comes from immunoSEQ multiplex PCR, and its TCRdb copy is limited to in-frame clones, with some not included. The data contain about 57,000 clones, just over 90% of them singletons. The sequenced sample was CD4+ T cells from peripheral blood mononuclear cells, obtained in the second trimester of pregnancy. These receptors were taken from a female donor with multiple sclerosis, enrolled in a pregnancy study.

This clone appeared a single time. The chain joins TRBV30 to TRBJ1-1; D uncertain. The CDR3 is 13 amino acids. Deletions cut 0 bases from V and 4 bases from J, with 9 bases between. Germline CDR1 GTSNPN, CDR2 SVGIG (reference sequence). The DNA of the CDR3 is TGTGCCTGGAGTGTCCCCCGGGGCACTGAAGCTTTCTTT. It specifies CAWSVPRGTEAFF.

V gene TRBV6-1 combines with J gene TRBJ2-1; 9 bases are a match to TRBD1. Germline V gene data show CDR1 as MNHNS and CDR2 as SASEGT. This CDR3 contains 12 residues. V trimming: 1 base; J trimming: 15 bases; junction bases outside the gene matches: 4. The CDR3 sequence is CASSEGPGQGFF. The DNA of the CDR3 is TGTGCCAGCAGTGAAGGGCCGGGACAGGGGTTCTTC.

The CDR3 sequence is CASSLPLGNQPQHF. The CDR3 coding sequence is TGTGCCAGCAGTCTACCACTGGGCAATCAGCCCCAGCATTTT. This rearrangement joins TRBV28 to TRBJ1-5; the D is unclear. The V end was cut by 5 bases, the J end by 2 bases, with 10 bases between. CDR1 is MDHEN, CDR2 SYDVKM, per germline. This CDR3 comprises 14 residues.

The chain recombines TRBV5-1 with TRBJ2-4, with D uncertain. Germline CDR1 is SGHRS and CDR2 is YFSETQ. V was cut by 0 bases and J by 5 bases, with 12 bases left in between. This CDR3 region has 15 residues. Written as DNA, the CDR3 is TGCGCCAGCAGCTTGGGGCTGCCCCCAGAAAACATTCAGTACTTC. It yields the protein CASSLGLPPENIQYF.

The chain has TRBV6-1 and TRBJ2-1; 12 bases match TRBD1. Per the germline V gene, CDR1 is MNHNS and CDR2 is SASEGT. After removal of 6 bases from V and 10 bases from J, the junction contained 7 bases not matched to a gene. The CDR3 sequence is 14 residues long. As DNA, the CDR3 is TGTGCCAGCAGCCGGGACAGGGGGCGGGACGAGCAGTTCTTC. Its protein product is CASSRDRGRDEQFF.

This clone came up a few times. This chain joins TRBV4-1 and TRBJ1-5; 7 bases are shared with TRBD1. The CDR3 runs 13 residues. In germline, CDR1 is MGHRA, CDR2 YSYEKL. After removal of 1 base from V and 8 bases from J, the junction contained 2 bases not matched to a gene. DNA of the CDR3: TGCGCCAGCAGCCAAGGTACAGGGGAGCCCCAGCATTTT. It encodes CASSQGTGEPQHF.

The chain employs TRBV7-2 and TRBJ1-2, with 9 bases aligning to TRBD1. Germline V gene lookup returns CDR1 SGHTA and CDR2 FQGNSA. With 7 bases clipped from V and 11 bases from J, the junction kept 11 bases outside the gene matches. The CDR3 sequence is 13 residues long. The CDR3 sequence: CASTNRDREAYTF. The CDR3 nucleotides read TGTGCCAGCACGAACCGGGACAGGGAAGCATACACCTTC.

CDR3 bases: TGTGCCAGCAGCTTGGGGACAGGGGGCGATTACGAGCAGTACTTC. Translated, it gives CASSLGTGGDYEQYF. The chain couples TRBV5-6 to TRBJ2-7; 11 nucleotides line up with TRBD1. The CDR3 consists of 15 residues. V dropped 0 bases and J dropped 4; count of bases not matched to a gene: 3. Germline CDR1 is SGHDT and CDR2 is YYEEEE.